The rows below give T cell receptor beta chains drawn from one sample of a study of radiation and T cells in renal cell carcinoma. Sequenced by immunoSEQ multiplex PCR; TCRdb stores in-frame clones only, minus some. Of around 81,000 clones in the sample, 85% were seen once. Sequencing was performed on blood, taken from a patient whose treatment included radiotherapy and nephrectomy. The source of these receptors is a man aged 50 or older with renal cell carcinoma. CDR3s include the opening cysteine and the closing phenylalanine or tryptophan. A D gene is named only where the DNA matches it firmly. Clone size is not always given. Where it is, it says once, few, many or a class for expanded clones.

j_call: TRBJ2-7; d_call: TRBD1; clone_size: .; v_call: TRBV28; cdr3_nt: TGTGCCAGCAGGACAGGGAGCTACGAGCAGTACTTC; cdr3_aa: CASRTGSYEQYF
j_call: TRBJ2-7; d_call: .; clone_size: .; v_call: TRBV18; cdr3_nt: TGTGCCAGCTCACCTGTGGGCGGGGGACACTACGAGCAGTACTTC; cdr3_aa: CASSPVGGGHYEQYF
j_call: TRBJ1-2; d_call: TRBD1; clone_size: .; v_call: TRBV10-3; cdr3_nt: TGTGCCATCAGTGGTTGGGACAGGGATACACAGGGCTACACCTTC; cdr3_aa: CAISGWDRDTQGYTF
j_call: TRBJ2-5; d_call: .; clone_size: .; v_call: TRBV5-4; cdr3_nt: TGTGCCAGCAGCTACGGGACTCGAATCCAAGAGACCCAGTACTTC; cdr3_aa: CASSYGTRIQETQYF
j_call: TRBJ2-5; d_call: TRBD1; clone_size: .; v_call: TRBV4-3; cdr3_nt: TGCGCCAGCAGCCCAGGACAGGGTCCGATCGGGCGCGACCAAGAGACCCAGTACTTC; cdr3_aa: CASSPGQGPIGRDQETQYF
j_call: TRBJ1-5; d_call: .; clone_size: .; v_call: TRBV20-1; cdr3_nt: TGCAGGTACGGGAATCAGCCCCAGCATTTT; cdr3_aa: CRYGNQPQHF
j_call: TRBJ2-2; d_call: .; clone_size: .; v_call: TRBV2; cdr3_nt: TGTGCCAGCAGTGGGCAGAACACCGGGGAGCTGTTTTTT; cdr3_aa: CASSGQNTGELFF
j_call: TRBJ1-3; d_call: .; clone_size: .; v_call: TRBV6-5; cdr3_nt: TGTGCCAGCAGTTATAGACAGGCCTCCGAGGACACCATATATTTT; cdr3_aa: CASSYRQASEDTIYF
j_call: TRBJ2-7; d_call: .; clone_size: .; v_call: TRBV30; cdr3_nt: TGTGCCTGGGGGGAGACTAGTTCCGAGCAGTACTTC; cdr3_aa: CAWGETSSEQYF
j_call: TRBJ2-1; d_call: .; clone_size: few; v_call: TRBV7-9; cdr3_nt: TGTGCCAGCAGTCCGGGGCGGAGCTCCTACAATGAGCAGTTCTTC; cdr3_aa: CASSPGRSSYNEQFF
j_call: TRBJ2-5; d_call: TRBD2; clone_size: .; v_call: TRBV7-2; cdr3_nt: TGTGCCAGCAGCTTAGTGGGGGGGGAAGAGACCCAGTACTTC; cdr3_aa: CASSLVGGEETQYF
j_call: TRBJ2-7; d_call: TRBD1; clone_size: .; v_call: TRBV5-6; cdr3_nt: TGTGCCAGCAGCTTCTCTGACAGGGGTTCCTACGAGCAGTACTTC; cdr3_aa: CASSFSDRGSYEQYF
j_call: TRBJ2-1; d_call: .; clone_size: .; v_call: TRBV7-9; cdr3_nt: TGTGCCAGCAGCCTGCTGACGGTCACCTACAATGAGCAGTTCTTC; cdr3_aa: CASSLLTVTYNEQFF
j_call: TRBJ2-5; d_call: .; clone_size: .; v_call: TRBV11-2; cdr3_nt: TGTGCCAGCAGCTTAGATTTCGAGACCCAGTACTTC; cdr3_aa: CASSLDFETQYF
j_call: TRBJ2-1; d_call: .; clone_size: .; v_call: TRBV9; cdr3_nt: TGTGCCAGCAGCGTAGCTGGCGGGACGTCGGGGTACAATGAGCAGTTCTTC; cdr3_aa: CASSVAGGTSGYNEQFF
j_call: TRBJ2-7; d_call: .; clone_size: .; v_call: TRBV29-1; cdr3_nt: TGCAGCGTTGAAATCAGATACGAGCAGTACTTC; cdr3_aa: CSVEIRYEQYF
j_call: TRBJ2-1; d_call: TRBD2; clone_size: .; v_call: TRBV10-3; cdr3_nt: TGTGCCATCAGTGAGACTAGCGGGAGTACTAATGAGCAGTTCTTC; cdr3_aa: CAISETSGSTNEQFF
j_call: TRBJ1-4; d_call: .; clone_size: once; v_call: TRBV4-1; cdr3_nt: TGCGCCAGCAGCCAAGTGGGGCTACCTAATGAAAAACTGTTTTTT; cdr3_aa: CASSQVGLPNEKLFF
j_call: TRBJ1-3; d_call: .; clone_size: .; v_call: TRBV5-6; cdr3_nt: TGTGCCAGCAGCTTGGTCTCTGGAAACACCATATATTTT; cdr3_aa: CASSLVSGNTIYF
j_call: TRBJ2-1; d_call: .; clone_size: .; v_call: TRBV25-1; cdr3_nt: TGTGCCAGCAGTGAATACGGGGCCTCAGGGTACAATGAGCAGTTCTTC; cdr3_aa: CASSEYGASGYNEQFF
j_call: TRBJ2-7; d_call: .; clone_size: .; v_call: TRBV5-1; cdr3_nt: TGCGCCAGCAGCCCCGGGTTCAGGGAGCAGTACTTC; cdr3_aa: CASSPGFREQYF
j_call: TRBJ1-2; d_call: TRBD1; clone_size: .; v_call: TRBV7-3; cdr3_nt: TGTGCCAGCAGCTTCGACGGGACAGGGTTTGGTGGCTACACCTTC; cdr3_aa: CASSFDGTGFGGYTF
j_call: TRBJ1-1; d_call: .; clone_size: .; v_call: TRBV5-4; cdr3_nt: TGTGCCAGCAGCCTTCGACAGAACACTGAAGCTTTCTTT; cdr3_aa: CASSLRQNTEAFF
j_call: TRBJ1-4; d_call: TRBD1; clone_size: .; v_call: TRBV5-1; cdr3_nt: TGCGCCAGCAGCCAGGCCGGGACAGGGTTTTTTGGTAATGAAAAACTGTTTTTT; cdr3_aa: CASSQAGTGFFGNEKLFF
j_call: TRBJ2-5; d_call: .; clone_size: .; v_call: TRBV6-5; cdr3_nt: TGTGCCAGTAGGGTCGGGGAAGAGACCCAGTACTTC; cdr3_aa: CASRVGEETQYF
j_call: TRBJ2-1; d_call: TRBD2; clone_size: .; v_call: TRBV4-2; cdr3_nt: TGTGCCAGCACCTCCGCAACGGGAGGACTATACAATGAGCAGTTCTTC; cdr3_aa: CASTSATGGLYNEQFF
j_call: TRBJ2-2; d_call: .; clone_size: .; v_call: TRBV19; cdr3_nt: TGTGCCAGCCGTCTAGAAGACAGGGGAGGGAGCACCGGGGAGCTGTTTTTT; cdr3_aa: CASRLEDRGGSTGELFF
j_call: TRBJ1-4; d_call: .; clone_size: .; v_call: TRBV15; cdr3_nt: TGTGCCACCAGCCCAAGGGGCTTTAATGAAAAACTGTTTTTT; cdr3_aa: CATSPRGFNEKLFF
j_call: TRBJ2-7; d_call: TRBD1; clone_size: .; v_call: TRBV5-3; cdr3_nt: TGTGCCAGAAGCAACGCCGGGACAGGGGGTTTCGACGAGCAGTACTTC; cdr3_aa: CARSNAGTGGFDEQYF
j_call: TRBJ2-7; d_call: TRBD2; clone_size: few; v_call: TRBV12-5; cdr3_nt: TGTGCTAGTGGTTTGGGAGCCCAACCTAGAGGCGGGGGGGTAACCTACGAGCAGTACTTC; cdr3_aa: CASGLGAQPRGGGVTYEQYF
j_call: TRBJ2-7; d_call: .; clone_size: .; v_call: TRBV30; cdr3_nt: TGTGCCTCACTACGGACCGCCTCCTACGAGCAGTACTTC; cdr3_aa: CASLRTASYEQYF
j_call: TRBJ2-1; d_call: TRBD1; clone_size: once; v_call: TRBV9; cdr3_nt: TGTGCCAGCAGCGCTCTACAGGGGGCTACCTACAATGAGCAGTTCTTC; cdr3_aa: CASSALQGATYNEQFF
j_call: TRBJ2-5; d_call: .; clone_size: many; v_call: TRBV30; cdr3_nt: TGTGCCTGGATATCAACCCTTAGGGAAGAAGAGACCCAGTACTTC; cdr3_aa: CAWISTLREEETQYF
j_call: TRBJ1-2; d_call: .; clone_size: .; v_call: TRBV7-9; cdr3_nt: TGTGCCAGCAGCTTGGCTGCTAACTATGGCTACACCTTC; cdr3_aa: CASSLAANYGYTF
j_call: TRBJ2-7; d_call: TRBD2; clone_size: .; v_call: TRBV6-6; cdr3_nt: TGTGCCAGCAGAGACAGCGGGGCCCCCTCCTACGAGCAGTACTTC; cdr3_aa: CASRDSGAPSYEQYF
j_call: TRBJ1-2; d_call: TRBD1; clone_size: .; v_call: TRBV2; cdr3_nt: TGTGCCAGCATTAGACCAGGGGGACAGTCCTATGGCTACACCTTC; cdr3_aa: CASIRPGGQSYGYTF
j_call: TRBJ2-4; d_call: .; clone_size: .; v_call: TRBV7-9; cdr3_nt: TGTGCCAGCAGCTTAGGCAGGGGGGGCTCGACCAAAAACATTCAGTACTTC; cdr3_aa: CASSLGRGGSTKNIQYF
j_call: TRBJ1-2; d_call: TRBD1; clone_size: .; v_call: TRBV19; cdr3_nt: TGTGCCAGTAAGGTCCAGACAGGGGGCGCGGACTATGGCTACACCTTC; cdr3_aa: CASKVQTGGADYGYTF
j_call: TRBJ1-1; d_call: .; clone_size: .; v_call: TRBV6-1; cdr3_nt: TGTGCCAGCAGGTGGCGGGGGGAGGGCACTGAAGCTTTCTTT; cdr3_aa: CASRWRGEGTEAFF
j_call: TRBJ2-7; d_call: .; clone_size: .; v_call: TRBV5-5; cdr3_nt: TGTGCCAGCAGCCAACTGACCACAGGGCTGAGCTCCTACGAGCAGTACTTC; cdr3_aa: CASSQLTTGLSSYEQYF
j_call: TRBJ2-5; d_call: .; clone_size: .; v_call: TRBV9; cdr3_nt: TGTGCCAGCAGCGTAGGTTACAGGAGCGGGGAGACCCAGTACTTC; cdr3_aa: CASSVGYRSGETQYF
j_call: TRBJ2-7; d_call: .; clone_size: few; v_call: TRBV12-2; cdr3_nt: .; cdr3_aa: CASRLDWAGGTYEQYF
j_call: TRBJ1-1; d_call: TRBD1; clone_size: .; v_call: TRBV5-4; cdr3_nt: TGTGCCAGCAGCCCGGACAGGGGGAGGGAAGCTTTCTTT; cdr3_aa: CASSPDRGREAFF
j_call: TRBJ2-5; d_call: .; clone_size: .; v_call: TRBV7-9; cdr3_nt: TGTGCCAGCAGCTTTGGGGTTCAAGAGACCCAGTACTTC; cdr3_aa: CASSFGVQETQYF
j_call: TRBJ2-2; d_call: .; clone_size: .; v_call: TRBV27; cdr3_nt: TGTGCCAGCACCCCGGGCCCCAGTTGGGCGACCGGGGAGCTGTTTTTT; cdr3_aa: CASTPGPSWATGELFF
j_call: TRBJ2-2; d_call: .; clone_size: .; v_call: TRBV11-2; cdr3_nt: TGTGCCAGCAGCTTAGTGGCCGTCCGGCGCGTCGGGGAGCTGTTTTTT; cdr3_aa: CASSLVAVRRVGELFF
j_call: TRBJ2-1; d_call: .; clone_size: .; v_call: TRBV30; cdr3_nt: TGTGCCTGGAGTGTACAAACAGGCAATGAGCAGTTCTTC; cdr3_aa: CAWSVQTGNEQFF
j_call: TRBJ1-2; d_call: TRBD1; clone_size: .; v_call: TRBV7-9; cdr3_nt: TGTGCCAGCAGCGGACAGGGTGTTGGCTACACCTTC; cdr3_aa: CASSGQGVGYTF
j_call: TRBJ2-5; d_call: .; clone_size: .; v_call: TRBV6-1; cdr3_nt: TGTGCCAGCAGTGAAGTTGGAGAGACCCAGTACTTC; cdr3_aa: CASSEVGETQYF
j_call: TRBJ2-7; d_call: .; clone_size: .; v_call: TRBV30; cdr3_nt: TGCGCCTGGAGTGCTAGTTTCTACGAGCAGTACTTC; cdr3_aa: CAWSASFYEQYF
j_call: TRBJ1-1; d_call: TRBD1; clone_size: .; v_call: TRBV4-2; cdr3_nt: TGTGCCAGCAGCCAAGATTTCGCCAGGGGGGGTACTGAAGCTTTCTTT; cdr3_aa: CASSQDFARGGTEAFF